Listed below are T cell receptor beta chains from one sample, sequenced in a study of blood T cell repertoires in COVID-19. Some clones are missing from TCRdb's copy, which holds only in-frame ones; the method was immunoSEQ multiplex PCR. The sample includes about 480,000 clones, more than 75% seen only once; the top ten take less than 2%. The sequencing sample was made of PBMCs or T cells enriched from blood (not recorded which). The origin of the receptors is a woman aged 40-49 years who had recovered from COVID-19. The CDR3 runs from the conserved cysteine through the conserved F or W. D genes are given only for firm matches. Only some rows state a clone size, as once, few, many or a class for expanded clones.

CDR3 length	J gene	D gene	clone size	V gene	CDR3 DNA	CDR3 protein
14	TRBJ1-6	.	.	TRBV10-3	TGTGCCATCAGTGAGTCTAGCCGTGATTCACCCCTCCACTTT	CAISESSRDSPLHF
16	TRBJ1-1	TRBD1	.	TRBV27	TGTGCCAGCAGTCAGCGGGACAGGGGAGAGGGCACTGAAGCTTTCTTT	CASSQRDRGEGTEAFF
14	TRBJ1-1	.	.	TRBV28	TGTGCCAGCCATACCCCGGGAGGTATCACTGAAGCTTTCTTT	CASHTPGGITEAFF
15	TRBJ2-7	TRBD1	.	TRBV7-2	TGTGCCAGCAGCCGCGGGACAGGGAGCTCCTACGAGCAGTACTTC	CASSRGTGSSYEQYF
14	TRBJ1-2	.	few	TRBV5-1	TGCGCCAGCAGCTTGGTTCAGGGGATGTATGGCTACACCTTC	CASSLVQGMYGYTF
14	TRBJ1-1	.	once	TRBV9	TGTGCCAGCAACCCCCGAATGGCGAACACTGAAGCTTTCTTT	CASNPRMANTEAFF
16	TRBJ2-1	TRBD2	.	TRBV6-4	TGTGCCAGCAGTGACGGGGGGGGAGAAGGCTACAATGAGCAGTTCTTC	CASSDGGGEGYNEQFF
11	TRBJ1-6	.	.	TRBV6-1	TGTGCCAGCAGCTCACATTCAACAATCCACTTT	CASSSHSTIHF
16	TRBJ2-7	TRBD1	.	TRBV7-9	TGTGCCAGCAGCTTAGCCATACCCGGGACAGGGGGCGAGCAGTACTTC	CASSLAIPGTGGEQYF
15	TRBJ2-1	.	.	TRBV6-2/TRBV6-3	TGTGCCAGCAGTCATCCTCGTGGTGGGGCCAATGAGCAGTTCTTC	CASSHPRGGANEQFF
14	TRBJ1-1	.	.	TRBV6-5	TGTGCCAGCAGTTACTCGGAGGGGCGAACTGAAGCTTTCTTT	CASSYSEGRTEAFF
13	TRBJ2-1	.	.	TRBV19	TGTGCCAGTAGTACACAGGGCAGGGTTGAGCAGTTCTTC	CASSTQGRVEQFF
14	TRBJ1-5	TRBD1	.	TRBV18	TGTGCCAGCTCAATGCAGACAGGGGATCAGCCCCAGCATTTT	CASSMQTGDQPQHF
12	TRBJ1-2	.	.	TRBV15	TGTGCCACCAGCAGAGGACATGACGGCTACACCTTC	CATSRGHDGYTF
15	TRBJ1-4	.	.	TRBV7-2	TGTGCCAGCAGCTCCCGACCCTCGGGGAATGAAAAACTGTTTTTT	CASSSRPSGNEKLFF